The 10 T cell receptor beta chains below were found in one sample sequenced in a study of cytomegalovirus exposure and HLA in healthy donors. Using immunoSEQ multiplex PCR, the repertoire was profiled, and TCRdb retains in-frame clones only, with some absent. The sample has some 180,000 clones; roughly 86% are singletons. The specimen sequenced was PBMCs. The origin of the receptors is a man aged 30-40 years in good health and CMV-seropositive.

This chain uses TRBV5-1 with TRBJ2-5; TRBD1 matches 9 bases. The germline CDR1 and CDR2 sequences are SGHRS and YFSETQ. V dropped 4 bases and J dropped 1; count of bases not matched to a gene: 5. The CDR3 covers 15 residues. CDR3 protein: CASSAGTGFQETQYF. The CDR3 region has the DNA TGCGCCAGCAGCGCTGGGACAGGGTTCCAAGAGACCCAGTACTTC.

CDR3 residues: CASSLGQVDTIYF. DNA of the CDR3: TGTGCCAGCAGCTTAGGCCAGGTAGACACCATATATTTT. The chain links TRBV13 to TRBJ1-3; unclear D gene. CDR1 is PRHDT, CDR2 FYEKMQ, per germline (reference sequence). The V and J ends lost 0 bases and 8 bases respectively, with 8 bases between them. CDR3 length equals 13 residues.

Here the CDR3 DNA reads TGCGCCAGCAGCTTGAGTTCATTCGCTGGAAACACCATATATTTT. This translates into CASSLSSFAGNTIYF. The rearrangement links TRBV5-1 to TRBJ1-3; D remains unclear. Germline V gene lookup returns CDR1 SGHRS and CDR2 YFSETQ. The CDR3 runs 15 residues. Between the trimmed V and J ends, which lost 1 base and 2 bases, there was a span of 10 bases.

This clone was picked up a small number of times. V gene TRBV27 combines with J gene TRBJ2-5; TRBD1 matches at 9 bases. The trim removed 7 bases at V and 5 bases at J, leaving 8 bases unmatched. This CDR3 is built from 14 residues. Germline CDR1 reads MNHEY; CDR2 reads SMNVEV (reference sequence). The CDR3 region is CASTGPGQGETQYF. The CDR3 bases are TGTGCCAGCACCGGCCCTGGACAGGGGGAGACCCAGTACTTC.

The gene calls are TRBV9 and TRBJ1-3; D remains ambiguous. CDR3 length equals 14 residues. Germline lookup yields CDR1 SGDLS and CDR2 YYNGEE. The ends were cut back, 0 bases at V and 2 bases at J, with 6 bases in the middle. CDR3 loop: CASSVANTGNTIYF. The CDR3 nucleotides are TGTGCCAGCAGCGTAGCCAACACTGGAAACACCATATATTTT.

Only a few counts were recorded for this clone. Relative to the germline gene, one junction end is altered; a read error may explain this. CDR3 loop: CASRASGGHQLQHF. The CDR3 region has the DNA TGTGCCAGCAGGGCTTCGGGGGGGCATCAGCTCCAGCATTTT. V and J are TRBV6-1 and TRBJ1-5; TRBD1 might be the D (6 bases). Germline V gene lookup returns CDR1 MNHNS and CDR2 SASEGT. CDR3 length equals 14 residues.

This clone was seen a handful of times. This rearrangement joins TRBV9 to TRBJ2-7; 7 bases fit TRBD1. Trimming cost V 4 bases and J 2 bases; bases outside gene matches: 9. The CDR3 is 15 residues long. Germline values: CDR1 SGDLS, CDR2 YYNGEE. The CDR3 DNA sequence: TGTGCCAGCAGCCCCTCGGGACAGTACCCCTACGAGCAGTACTTC. Translated, it gives CASSPSGQYPYEQYF.

V usage is TRBV19 and J usage is TRBJ2-7, with D uncertain. Germline V lookup: CDR1 LNHDA, CDR2 SQIVND (reference sequence). The CDR3 is 13 residues long. V dropped 5 bases and J dropped 2 bases, with 10 bases sitting between them. CDR3 sequence (DNA): TGTGCCAGTAGTTCAGGCAGAGCCTACGAGCAGTACTTC. Translated: CASSSGRAYEQYF. Filled out from reference TRBV19 and TRBJ2-7, the complete variable domain reads DGGITQSPKYLFRKEGQNVTLSCEQNLNHDAMYWYRQDPGQGLRLIYYSQIVNDFQKGDIAEGYSVSREKKESFPLTVTSAQKNPTAFYLCASSSGRAYEQYFGPGTRLTVT.

The V gene is TRBV29-1, the J gene TRBJ2-1, with D perhaps matching TRBD2 (5 bases). Germline values: CDR1 SQVTM, CDR2 ANQGSEA. CDR3 length equals 14 residues. V shed 4 bases and J shed 2 bases, with 12 bases lying between them. The CDR3 coding sequence is TGCAGCGTTGTAGGGAGTTTGACCTACAATGAGCAGTTCTTC. Encoded protein: CSVVGSLTYNEQFF.

V usage is TRBV15 and J usage is TRBJ1-1, with D hard to call. CDR3 length: 13 amino acids. V lost 1 base, J lost 5 bases, and 8 bases lay in between. The germline CDR1 and CDR2 sequences are LNHNV and YYDKDF (reference sequence). As DNA, the CDR3 is TGTGCCACCAGCAGAGCTCCGGGGACTGAAGCTTTCTTT. This sequence encodes CATSRAPGTEAFF.